One T cell receptor beta chain is described in this entry. The V gene end was trimmed by 5 bases and the J gene end by 9 bases; junction bases not matched to a gene: 3. Germline CDR1 reads MNHEY; CDR2 reads SVGEGT. The CDR3 has 12 amino acids. These data are taken from a study of T cell responses to AZD1222 COVID-19 vaccine. Produced via immunoSEQ multiplex PCR; TCRdb's table is partial and in-frame only. This sample has more than 150,000 clones; roughly 92% occur once, and the top ten carry 8% to 13%. This chain links TRBV6-2 or TRBV6-3 with TRBJ2-7, with 11 bases matching TRBD2. The source material was peripheral blood, sampled on day 0 of AZD1222 vaccination. The TCR comes from an adult in good health. The CDR3 sequence is CASSPGLAGQYV. For the CDR3, the DNA is TGTGCCAGCAGTCCAGGACTAGCGGGGCAGTACGTC.